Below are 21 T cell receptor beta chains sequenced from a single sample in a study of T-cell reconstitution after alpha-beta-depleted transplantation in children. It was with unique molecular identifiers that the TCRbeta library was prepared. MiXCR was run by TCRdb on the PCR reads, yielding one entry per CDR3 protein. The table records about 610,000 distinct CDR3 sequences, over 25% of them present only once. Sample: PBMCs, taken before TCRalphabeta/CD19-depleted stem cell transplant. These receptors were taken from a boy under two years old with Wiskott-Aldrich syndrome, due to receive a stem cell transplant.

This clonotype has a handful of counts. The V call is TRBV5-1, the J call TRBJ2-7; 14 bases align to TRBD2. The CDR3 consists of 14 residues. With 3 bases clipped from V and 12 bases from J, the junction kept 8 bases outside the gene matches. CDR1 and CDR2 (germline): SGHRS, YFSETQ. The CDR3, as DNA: TGCGCCAGCAGCTCGGGACTAGCGGGAGCGAATCCGTACTTC. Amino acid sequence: CASSSGLAGANPYF.

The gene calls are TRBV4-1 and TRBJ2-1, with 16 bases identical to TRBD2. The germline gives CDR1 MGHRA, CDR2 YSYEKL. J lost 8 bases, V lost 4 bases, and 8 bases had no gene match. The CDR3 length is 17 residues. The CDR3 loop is CASSPGGLAGGPHEQFF. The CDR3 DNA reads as TGCGCCAGCAGCCCCGGGGGACTAGCGGGAGGGCCACATGAGCAGTTCTTC.

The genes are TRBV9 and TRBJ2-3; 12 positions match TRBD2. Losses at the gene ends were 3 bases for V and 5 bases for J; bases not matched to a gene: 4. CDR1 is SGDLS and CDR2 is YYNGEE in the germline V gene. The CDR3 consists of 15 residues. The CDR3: CASSATSGRVDTQYF. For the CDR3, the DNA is TGTGCCAGCAGCGCGACTAGCGGGAGAGTAGATACGCAGTATTTT.

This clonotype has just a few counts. CDR3 amino acids: CASSLKVHNEQFF. The CDR3 DNA follows: TGTGCCAGCAGCTTAAAGGTTCACAATGAGCAGTTCTTC. The chain couples TRBV11-1 to TRBJ2-1; D not resolved. The V gene lost 2 bases and the J gene lost 5 bases, with 7 bases spanning the gap. The germline V gene has CDR1 SGHAT and CDR2 FQDESV (reference sequence). The CDR3 extends over 13 amino acids.

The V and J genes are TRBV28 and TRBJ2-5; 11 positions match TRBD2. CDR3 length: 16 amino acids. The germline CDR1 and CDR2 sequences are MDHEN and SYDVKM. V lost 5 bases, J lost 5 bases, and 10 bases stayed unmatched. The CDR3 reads CASSPLTSGMAETQYF. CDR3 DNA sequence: TGTGCCAGCAGTCCCCTGACTAGCGGGATGGCTGAGACCCAGTACTTC.

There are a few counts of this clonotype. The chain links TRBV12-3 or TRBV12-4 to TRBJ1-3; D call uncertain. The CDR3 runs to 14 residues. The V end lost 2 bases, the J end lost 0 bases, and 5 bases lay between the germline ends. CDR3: CASSLTVSGNTIYF. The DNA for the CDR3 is TGTGCCAGCAGTTTAACAGTCTCTGGAAACACCATATATTTT.

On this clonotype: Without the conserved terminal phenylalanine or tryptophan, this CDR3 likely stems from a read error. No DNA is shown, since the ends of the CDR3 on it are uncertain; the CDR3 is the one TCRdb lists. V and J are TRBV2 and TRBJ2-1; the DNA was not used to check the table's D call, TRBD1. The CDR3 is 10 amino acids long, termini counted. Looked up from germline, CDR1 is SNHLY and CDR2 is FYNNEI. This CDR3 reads CASSGGPQIL.

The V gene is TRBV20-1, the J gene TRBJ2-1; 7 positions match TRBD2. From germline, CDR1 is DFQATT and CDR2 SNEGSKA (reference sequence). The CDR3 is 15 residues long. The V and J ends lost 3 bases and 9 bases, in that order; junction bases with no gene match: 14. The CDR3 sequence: CSARPLGGSKVEQFF. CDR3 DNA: TGCAGTGCTAGGCCCCTTGGCGGGAGTAAGGTTGAGCAGTTCTTC.

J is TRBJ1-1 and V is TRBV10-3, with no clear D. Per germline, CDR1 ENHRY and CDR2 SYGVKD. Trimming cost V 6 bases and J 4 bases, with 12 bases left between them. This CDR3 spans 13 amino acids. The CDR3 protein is CAIRRTTSTEAFF. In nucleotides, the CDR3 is TGTGCCATCAGGAGGACTACTAGCACTGAAGCTTTCTTT.

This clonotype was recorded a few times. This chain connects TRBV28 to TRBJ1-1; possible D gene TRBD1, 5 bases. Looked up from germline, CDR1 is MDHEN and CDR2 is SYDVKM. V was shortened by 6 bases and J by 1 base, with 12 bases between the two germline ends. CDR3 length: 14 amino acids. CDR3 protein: CASSWGGENTEAFF. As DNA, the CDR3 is TGTGCCAGCAGCTGGGGAGGGGAGAACACTGAAGCTTTCTTT.

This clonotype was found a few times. The CDR3 sequence: CAISGQGMRSYNEQFF. The CDR3 DNA follows: TGTGCCATCAGTGGACAGGGTATGAGGTCCTACAATGAGCAGTTCTTC. The rearrangement links TRBV10-3 to TRBJ2-1, with 7 positions matching TRBD1. CDR1 and CDR2 (germline): ENHRY, SYGVKD. This CDR3 is 16 amino acids long. The V segment lost 4 bases and the J segment 1 base; nucleotides outside the gene matches: 7.

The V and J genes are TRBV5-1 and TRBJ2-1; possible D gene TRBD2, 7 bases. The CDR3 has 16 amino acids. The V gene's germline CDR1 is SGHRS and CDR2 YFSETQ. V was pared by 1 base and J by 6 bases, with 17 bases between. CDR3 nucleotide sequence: TGCGCCAGCAGCTTGACGGCGGGGGCCTCGGCCAATGAGCAGTTCTTC. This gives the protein CASSLTAGASANEQFF.

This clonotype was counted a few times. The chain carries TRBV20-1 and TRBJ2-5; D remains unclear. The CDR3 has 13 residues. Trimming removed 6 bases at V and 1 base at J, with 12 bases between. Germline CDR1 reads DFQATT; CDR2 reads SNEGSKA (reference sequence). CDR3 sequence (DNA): TGCAGTGCACACGACCGAAGCCAAGAGACCCAGTACTTC. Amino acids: CSAHDRSQETQYF.

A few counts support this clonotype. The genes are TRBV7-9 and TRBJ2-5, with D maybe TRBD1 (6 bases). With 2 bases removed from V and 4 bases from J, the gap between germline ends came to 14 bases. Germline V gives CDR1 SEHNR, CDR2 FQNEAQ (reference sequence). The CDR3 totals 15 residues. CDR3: CASSLNRVIVETQYF. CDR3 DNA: TGTGCCAGCAGCTTAAACAGGGTGATTGTAGAGACCCAGTACTTC.

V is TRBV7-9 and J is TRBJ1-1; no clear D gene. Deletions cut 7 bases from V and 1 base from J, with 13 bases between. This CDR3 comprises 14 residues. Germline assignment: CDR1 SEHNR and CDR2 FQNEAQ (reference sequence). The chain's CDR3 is CASKRDHPNTEAFF. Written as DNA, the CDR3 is TGTGCCAGCAAGAGAGACCATCCGAACACTGAAGCTTTCTTT.

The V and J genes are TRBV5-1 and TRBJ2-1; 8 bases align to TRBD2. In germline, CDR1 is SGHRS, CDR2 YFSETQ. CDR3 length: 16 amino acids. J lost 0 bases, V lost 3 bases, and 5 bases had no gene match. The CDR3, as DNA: TGCGCCAGCAGCTACTCGGGAGGGCCCTCCTACAATGAGCAGTTCTTC. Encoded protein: CASSYSGGPSYNEQFF.

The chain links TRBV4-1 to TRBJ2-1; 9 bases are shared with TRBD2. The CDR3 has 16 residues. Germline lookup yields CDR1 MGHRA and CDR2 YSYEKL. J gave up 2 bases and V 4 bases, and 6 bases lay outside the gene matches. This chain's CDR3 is CASSRTIAGAYNEQFF. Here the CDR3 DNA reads TGCGCCAGCAGCCGAACGATAGCGGGAGCCTACAATGAGCAGTTCTTC.

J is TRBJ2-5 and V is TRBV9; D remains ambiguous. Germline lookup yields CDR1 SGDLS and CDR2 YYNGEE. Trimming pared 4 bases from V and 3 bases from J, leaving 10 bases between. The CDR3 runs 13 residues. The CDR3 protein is CASSQDPEETQYF. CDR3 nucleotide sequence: TGTGCCAGCAGCCAGGACCCGGAAGAGACCCAGTACTTC. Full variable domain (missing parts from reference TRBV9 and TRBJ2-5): DSGVTQTPKHLITATGQRVTLRCSPRSGDLSVYWYQQSLDQGLQFLIQYYNGEERAKGNILERFSAQQFPDLHSELNLSSLELGDSALYFCASSQDPEETQYFGPGTRLLVL.

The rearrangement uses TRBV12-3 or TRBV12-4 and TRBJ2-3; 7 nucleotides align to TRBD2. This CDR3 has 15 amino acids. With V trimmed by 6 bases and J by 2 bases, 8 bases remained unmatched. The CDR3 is CASSSREADTDTQYF. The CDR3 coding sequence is TGTGCCAGCAGCTCACGGGAGGCCGACACAGATACGCAGTATTTT.

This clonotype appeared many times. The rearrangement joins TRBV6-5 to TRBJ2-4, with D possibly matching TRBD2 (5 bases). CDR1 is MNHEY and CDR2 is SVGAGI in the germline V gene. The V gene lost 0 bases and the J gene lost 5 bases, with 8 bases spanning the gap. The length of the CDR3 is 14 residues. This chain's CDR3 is CASSYSGAENIQYF. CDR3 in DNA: TGTGCCAGCAGTTACTCGGGAGCGGAAAACATTCAGTACTTC.

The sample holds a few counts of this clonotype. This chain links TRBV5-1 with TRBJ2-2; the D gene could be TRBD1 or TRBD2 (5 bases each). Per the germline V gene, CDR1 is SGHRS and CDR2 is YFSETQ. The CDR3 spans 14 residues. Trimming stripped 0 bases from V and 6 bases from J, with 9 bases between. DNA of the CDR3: TGCGCCAGCAGCTTGGGAGGGGATTCCGGGGAGCTGTTTTTT. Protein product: CASSLGGDSGELFF.